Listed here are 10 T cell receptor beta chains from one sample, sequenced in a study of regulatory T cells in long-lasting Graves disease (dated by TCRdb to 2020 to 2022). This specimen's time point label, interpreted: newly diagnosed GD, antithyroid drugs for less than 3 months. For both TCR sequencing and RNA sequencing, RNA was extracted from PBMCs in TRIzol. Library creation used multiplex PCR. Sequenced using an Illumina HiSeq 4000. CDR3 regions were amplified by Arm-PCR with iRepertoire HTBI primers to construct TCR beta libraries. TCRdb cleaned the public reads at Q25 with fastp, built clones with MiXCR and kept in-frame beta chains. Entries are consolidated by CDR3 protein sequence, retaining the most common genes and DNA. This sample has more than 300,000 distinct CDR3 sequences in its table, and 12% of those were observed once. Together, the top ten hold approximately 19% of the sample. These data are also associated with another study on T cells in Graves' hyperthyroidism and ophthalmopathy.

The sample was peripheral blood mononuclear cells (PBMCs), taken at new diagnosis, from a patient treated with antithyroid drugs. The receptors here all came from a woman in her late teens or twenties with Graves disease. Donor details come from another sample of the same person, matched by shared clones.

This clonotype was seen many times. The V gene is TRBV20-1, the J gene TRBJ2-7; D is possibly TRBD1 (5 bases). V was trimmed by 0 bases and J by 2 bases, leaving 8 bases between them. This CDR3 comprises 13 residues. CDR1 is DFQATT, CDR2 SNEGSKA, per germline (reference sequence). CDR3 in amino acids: CSAREDTAYEQYF. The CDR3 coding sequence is TGCAGTGCTAGAGAGGACACTGCCTACGAGCAGTACTTC.

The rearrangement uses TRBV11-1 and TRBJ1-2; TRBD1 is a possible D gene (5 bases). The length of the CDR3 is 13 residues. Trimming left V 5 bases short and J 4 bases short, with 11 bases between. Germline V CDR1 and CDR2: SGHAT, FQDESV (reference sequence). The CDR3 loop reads CASSRGPTYGYTF. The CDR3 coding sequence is TGTGCCAGCAGCCGGGGCCCGACCTATGGCTACACCTTC.

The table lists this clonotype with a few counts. For the CDR3, the DNA is TGTGCCAGCAGCTTAGAGGTCGACAGCTCTGGAAACACCATATATTTT. Amino acids: CASSLEVDSSGNTIYF. The chain has TRBV7-2 and TRBJ1-3; D might be TRBD1 (5 bases). The V and J ends lost 1 base and 0 bases respectively, with 10 bases between them. Germline V lookup: CDR1 SGHTA, CDR2 FQGNSA. The CDR3 sequence is 16 residues long.

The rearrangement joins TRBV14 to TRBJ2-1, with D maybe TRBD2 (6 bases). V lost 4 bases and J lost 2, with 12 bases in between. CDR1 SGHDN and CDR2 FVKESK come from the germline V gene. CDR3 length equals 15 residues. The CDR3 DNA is TGTGCCAGCAGCCCCCAGCGGGCTACCTACAATGAGCAGTTCTTC. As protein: CASSPQRATYNEQFF.

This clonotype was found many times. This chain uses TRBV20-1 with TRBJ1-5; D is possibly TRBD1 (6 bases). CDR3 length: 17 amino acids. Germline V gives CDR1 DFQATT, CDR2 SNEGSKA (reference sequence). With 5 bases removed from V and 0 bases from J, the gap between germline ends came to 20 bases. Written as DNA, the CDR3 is TGCAGTGCTGTGGTGAAGGGGGGATCCTATAGCAATCAGCCCCAGCATTTT. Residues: CSAVVKGGSYSNQPQHF.

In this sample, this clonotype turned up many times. CDR3 DNA: TGTGCCAGCAGCTCCATAATTGAAACGCCCTTCACAGATACGCAGTATTTT. Protein sequence: CASSSIIETPFTDTQYF. The chain employs TRBV7-8 and TRBJ2-3; D unresolved. Trimming took 4 bases from V and 2 from J, leaving 19 bases between them. This CDR3 is 17 amino acids long. CDR1 and CDR2 from the germline V gene are SGHVS and FQNEAQ.

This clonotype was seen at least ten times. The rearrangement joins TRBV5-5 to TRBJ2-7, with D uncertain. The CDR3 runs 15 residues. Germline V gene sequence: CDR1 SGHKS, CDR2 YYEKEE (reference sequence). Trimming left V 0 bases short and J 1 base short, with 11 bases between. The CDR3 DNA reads TGTGCCAGCAGCTTGGCCAAGGCACCTTCCTACGAGCAGTACGTC. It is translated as CASSLAKAPSYEQYV.

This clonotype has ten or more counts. The CDR3 DNA reads TGTGCCAGCAGTTTCCCCGGACAAACCTACGAGCAGTACTTC. Its protein is CASSFPGQTYEQYF. J is TRBJ2-7 and V is TRBV28; perhaps TRBD1 as D (5 bases). The V gene's germline CDR1 is MDHEN and CDR2 SYDVKM. Trimming pared 3 bases from V and 2 bases from J, leaving 11 bases between. The length of the CDR3 is 14 residues.

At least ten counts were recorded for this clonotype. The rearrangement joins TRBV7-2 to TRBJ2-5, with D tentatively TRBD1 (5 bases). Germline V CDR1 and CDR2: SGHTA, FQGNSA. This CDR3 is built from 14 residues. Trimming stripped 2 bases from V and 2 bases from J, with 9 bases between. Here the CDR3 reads CASSLRQGQETQYF. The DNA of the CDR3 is TGTGCCAGCAGCTTACGGCAGGGACAAGAGACCCAGTACTTC.

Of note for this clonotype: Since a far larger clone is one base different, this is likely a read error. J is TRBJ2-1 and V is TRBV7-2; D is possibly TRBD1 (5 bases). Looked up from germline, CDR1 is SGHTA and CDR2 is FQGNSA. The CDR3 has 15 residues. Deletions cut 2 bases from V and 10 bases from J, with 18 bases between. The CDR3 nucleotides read TGTGCCAGCAGCTTAAGTTCAGGGCCTCTAAGCGAGCAGTTCTTC. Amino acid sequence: CASSLSSGPLSEQFF.